Below, 15 T cell receptor beta chains from the same sample are listed, as sequenced in a study of blood T cell repertoires in COVID-19. Using immunoSEQ multiplex PCR, the repertoire was profiled, and TCRdb retains in-frame clones only, with some absent. The sample has 150,000 to 200,000 clones, around 87% seen once. Sequencing was performed on PBMCs or T cells enriched from blood (not recorded which). The receptors derive from a woman aged 25 to 45 who had recovered from COVID-19.

The chain carries TRBV29-1 and TRBJ2-1; TRBD2 agrees at 14 bases. Germline V gene lookup returns CDR1 SQVTM and CDR2 ANQGSEA. The CDR3 length is 15 residues. The J segment lost 6 bases and the V segment lost 6 bases, leaving 7 bases of the junction unmatched. Written as DNA, the CDR3 is TGCAGCGTCACGGGACTAGCGGGAGAAGGCAATGAGCAGTTCTTC. Protein sequence: CSVTGLAGEGNEQFF.

The gene calls are TRBV27 and TRBJ2-2; the D gene is possibly TRBD1 (6 bases). The germline V gene encodes CDR1 MNHEY and CDR2 SMNVEV (reference sequence). The CDR3 totals 15 residues. V was shortened by 3 bases and J by 4 bases, with 12 bases between the two germline ends. The DNA for the CDR3 is TGTGCCAGCAGTTTCGGACAGTACCTCACCGGGGAGCTGTTTTTT. This sequence encodes CASSFGQYLTGELFF.

The chain combines TRBV9 with TRBJ1-2, with D unresolved. The CDR3 length is 12 residues. CDR1 SGDLS and CDR2 YYNGEE come from the germline V gene. V dropped 1 base and J dropped 4 bases, with 5 bases sitting between them. The CDR3 DNA sequence: TGTGCCAGCAGCGTAAGCCTCTATGGCTACACCTTC. Its translation: CASSVSLYGYTF.

V usage is TRBV18 and J usage is TRBJ2-2; 9 bases match TRBD2. CDR3 length: 14 amino acids. CDR1 is KGHSH and CDR2 is LQKENI in the germline V gene. The CDR3 region is CKVTSGENTGELFF. The CDR3 bases are TGTAAGGTGACTAGCGGAGAAAACACCGGGGAGCTGTTTTTT.

The rearrangement joins TRBV6-5 to TRBJ1-1; D is possibly TRBD1 (6 bases). Germline values: CDR1 MNHEY, CDR2 SVGAGI. Trimming removed 5 bases from V and 1 base from J, with 14 bases in between. This CDR3 has 15 amino acids. For the CDR3, the DNA is TGTGCCAGCAGTACCCGGGGGGCTTCGAACACTGAAGCTTTCTTT. Translation: CASSTRGASNTEAFF.

V is TRBV5-1 and J is TRBJ2-1; D remains ambiguous. The CDR3 loop spans 13 amino acids. The germline V gene has CDR1 SGHRS and CDR2 YFSETQ. V gave up 4 bases and J gave up 8 bases, with 13 bases separating them. The DNA for the CDR3 is TGCGCCAGCAGCCCTAATGCAGGCGATGAGCAGTTCTTC. It encodes CASSPNAGDEQFF.

This clone was seen just once. Written as DNA, the CDR3 is TGTGCCAGCAGCTTAACGGGGAAGACCCAGTACTTC. The encoded protein is CASSLTGKTQYF. The chain recombines TRBV7-6 with TRBJ2-5; D may be TRBD2 (5 bases). The CDR3 extends over 12 amino acids. The germline V and J ends were trimmed by 2 bases and 6 bases, with 7 bases remaining between them. Looked up from germline, CDR1 is SGHVS and CDR2 is FNYEAQ.

The chain is built from TRBV7-8 and TRBJ1-5, with no clear D. Trimming pared 8 bases from V and 0 bases from J, leaving 11 bases between. Germline V gene data show CDR1 as SGHVS and CDR2 as FQNEAQ. CDR3 length equals 14 residues. Written as DNA, the CDR3 is TGTGCCAGCGCCGGGAGCTATAGCAATCAGCCCCAGCATTTT. Translated, it gives CASAGSYSNQPQHF. Variable domain in full (rest from reference TRBV7-8 and TRBJ1-5): GAGVSQSPRYKVAKRGQDVALRCDPISGHVSLFWYQQALGQGPEFLTYFQNEAQLDKSGLPSDRFFAERPEGSVSTLKIQRTQQEDSAVYLCASAGSYSNQPQHFGDGTRLSIL.

Only one count was recorded for this clone. This chain connects TRBV11-2 to TRBJ1-6; 7 bases map to TRBD1. Germline CDR1 SGHAT, CDR2 FQNNGV. The J segment lost 9 bases and the V segment lost 3 bases, leaving 5 bases of the junction unmatched. The CDR3 extends over 14 amino acids. The chain's CDR3 is CASSFAGDSSPLHF. In nucleotides, the CDR3 is TGTGCCAGCAGCTTCGCAGGGGACAGTTCACCCCTCCACTTT.

V gene TRBV19 combines with J gene TRBJ2-7; the D gene is possibly TRBD1 (6 bases). V shed 6 bases and J shed 3 bases, with 12 bases lying between them. Per germline, CDR1 LNHDA and CDR2 SQIVND (reference sequence). The CDR3 runs 13 residues. The DNA for the CDR3 is TGTGCCAGTAGCACACAGGGATACTACGAGCAGTACTTC. Protein product: CASSTQGYYEQYF. The full variable domain, in which reference TRBV19 and TRBJ2-7 provide the parts outside the CDR3, is DGGITQSPKYLFRKEGQNVTLSCEQNLNHDAMYWYRQDPGQGLRLIYYSQIVNDFQKGDIAEGYSVSREKKESFPLTVTSAQKNPTAFYLCASSTQGYYEQYFGPGTRLTVT.

The chain carries TRBV2 and TRBJ1-1; D remains unclear. The CDR3 is made up of 14 amino acids. V lost 4 bases and J lost 3, with 12 bases in between. Germline loops: CDR1 SNHLY, CDR2 FYNNEI. The CDR3 reads CASSVLGRDTEAFF. The CDR3 DNA sequence: TGTGCCAGCAGTGTGTTGGGGAGGGACACTGAAGCTTTCTTT.

The V call is TRBV12-5, the J call TRBJ2-1, with TRBD1 matching 8 bases. This CDR3 region has 16 residues. The ends lost 5 bases at V and 8 bases at J; junction bases unmatched: 14. The germline gives CDR1 LGHNT, CDR2 FRNRAP. The CDR3 DNA reads as TGTGCTAGTGGTGCATTGGTAGCAGGGGGCTGGCATGAGCAGTTCTTC. Amino acid sequence: CASGALVAGGWHEQFF.

V usage is TRBV10-2 and J usage is TRBJ1-6; perhaps TRBD1 as D (6 bases). The CDR3 is 16 amino acids. The V end was cut by 9 bases, the J end by 7 bases, with 22 bases between. The germline V gene has CDR1 WSHSY and CDR2 SAAADI. In nucleotides, the CDR3 is TGCGCCAGTTGGGATCGGGCCAGGGGAGGGAATTCACCCCTCCACTTT. Amino acids: CASWDRARGGNSPLHF.

J is TRBJ1-2 and V is TRBV6-5, with 8 bases fitting TRBD1. Trimming removed 0 bases from V and 7 bases from J; junction bases left unmatched: 7. The CDR3 contains 15 residues. Germline V gene sequence: CDR1 MNHEY, CDR2 SVGAGI. Written as DNA, the CDR3 is TGTGCCAGCAGTTACTCGGGGCAGGGGGCGGCTGGCTACACCTTC. This codes for CASSYSGQGAAGYTF.

V and J are TRBV24-1 and TRBJ2-1; 9 bases are shared with TRBD1. The CDR3 sequence is 15 residues long. Germline CDR1 reads KGHDR; CDR2 reads SFDVKD. V shed 4 bases and J 4 bases; nucleotides not matched to a gene: 4. This CDR3 reads CATSDSGTGYNEQFF. The CDR3 nucleotides are TGTGCCACCAGTGACTCCGGGACAGGGTACAATGAGCAGTTCTTC.